This entry describes one T cell receptor beta chain. The record originates from a study of control samples from healthy donors and cancer patients. The CDR3 spans 13 residues. Germline CDR1 reads MGHDK; CDR2 reads SYGVNS. V lost 5 bases and J 1 base, leaving 8 bases between the germline ends. This table comes from immunoSEQ multiplex PCR, and its TCRdb copy is limited to in-frame clones, with some not included. The profile covers approximately 130,000 clones, with around 87% appearing a single time and about 2.9% taken by the ten largest. The TCR was taken from a man aged 55 to 70 in good health. The V and J genes are TRBV25-1 and TRBJ1-1; perhaps TRBD1 as D (5 bases). The sequenced material came from blood. CDR3 sequence reads: CASSPTENTEAFF. The CDR3 region has the DNA TGTGCCAGCAGTCCGACAGAGAACACTGAAGCTTTCTTT.